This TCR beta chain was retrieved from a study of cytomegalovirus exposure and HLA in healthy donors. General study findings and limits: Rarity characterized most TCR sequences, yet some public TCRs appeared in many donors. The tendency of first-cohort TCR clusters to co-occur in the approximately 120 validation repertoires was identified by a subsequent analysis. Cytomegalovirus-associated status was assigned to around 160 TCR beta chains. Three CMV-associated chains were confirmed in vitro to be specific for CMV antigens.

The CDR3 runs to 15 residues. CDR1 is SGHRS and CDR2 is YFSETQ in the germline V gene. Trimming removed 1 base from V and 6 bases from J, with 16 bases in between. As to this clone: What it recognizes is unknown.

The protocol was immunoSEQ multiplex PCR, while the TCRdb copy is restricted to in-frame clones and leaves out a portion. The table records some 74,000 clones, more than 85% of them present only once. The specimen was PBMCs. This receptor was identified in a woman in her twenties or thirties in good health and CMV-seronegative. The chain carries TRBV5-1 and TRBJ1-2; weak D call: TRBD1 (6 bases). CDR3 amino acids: CASSLIPGVRDGYTF. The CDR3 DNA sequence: TGCGCCAGCAGCTTGATCCCAGGGGTCAGGGATGGCTACACCTTC.